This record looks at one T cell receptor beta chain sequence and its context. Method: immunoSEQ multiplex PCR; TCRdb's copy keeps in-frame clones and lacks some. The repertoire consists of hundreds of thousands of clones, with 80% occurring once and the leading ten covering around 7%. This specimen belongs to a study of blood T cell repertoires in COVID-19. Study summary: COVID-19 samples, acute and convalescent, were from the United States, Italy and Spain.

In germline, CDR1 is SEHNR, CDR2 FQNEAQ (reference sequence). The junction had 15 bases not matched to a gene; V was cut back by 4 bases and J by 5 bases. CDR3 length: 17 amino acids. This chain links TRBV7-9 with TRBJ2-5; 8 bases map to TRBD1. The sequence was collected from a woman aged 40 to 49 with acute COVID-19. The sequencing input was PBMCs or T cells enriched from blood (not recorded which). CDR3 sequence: CASSSPKADRVRETQYF. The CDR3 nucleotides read TGTGCCAGCAGCTCACCGAAAGCGGACAGGGTTCGTGAGACCCAGTACTTC. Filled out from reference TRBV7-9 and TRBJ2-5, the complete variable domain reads DTGVSQNPRHKITKRGQNVTFRCDPISEHNRLYWYRQTLGQGPEFLTYFQNEAQLEKSRLLSDRFSAERPKGSFSTLEIQRTEQGDSAMYLCASSSPKADRVRETQYFGPGTRLLVL.